This record concerns one T cell receptor (beta chain) sequence. The antigen remains undetermined. The record originates from a study of blood T cells in healthy people across ages. Regarding the study as a whole: Per million T cells, TCR beta diversity dropped roughly linearly as age increased.

A second PCR, run for about 6 to 11 cycles, used a sample-barcoded 5' primer plus a J-beta primer mix. TCRdb reprocessed the 5' RACE reads via MiXCR and lists one record per CDR3 protein. Counted here are 790,000 or so distinct CDR3 sequences, about 61% occurring once; the ten biggest clones make up more than 25%. The CDR3 runs 14 residues. V was clipped by 4 bases and J by 7 bases, with 17 bases between them. CDR1 and CDR2 from the germline V gene are DFQATT and SNEGSKA (reference sequence). The source is a man between 40 and 49 years old in good health. The chain has TRBV20-1 and TRBJ1-5, with D perhaps TRBD1 (6 bases). Sequences were obtained from blood. This CDR3 reads CSANQGPRNQPQHF. CDR3 nucleotides: TGCAGTGCTAATCAGGGGCCACGGAACCAGCCCCAGCATTTT.